This entry lists 30 T cell receptor beta chains sequenced from one sample in a study of patients and donors after allogeneic stem cell transplantation. TCRdb ran MiXCR on the RT-PCR reads and lists one entry per CDR3 protein. Of some 200,000 distinct CDR3 sequences listed, around 41% are singletons. The material sequenced was blood, either unsorted or a sorted T cell fraction (not recorded which). These receptors were collected from a human donor who was either an allogeneic HSCT recipient or a stem cell or donor lymphocyte infusion donor (not recorded which). It is not recorded whose cells these are; they may come from a transplant donor.

In DNA, the CDR3 is TGCAGTGCTAGAGGACTAGCGGGACTGGCCACAGATACGCAGTATTTT. Its translation is CSARGLAGLATDTQYF. This chain joins TRBV20-1 and TRBJ2-3; 11 bases align to TRBD2. V shed 1 base and J 2 bases; nucleotides not matched to a gene: 5. Germline V gene data show CDR1 as DFQATT and CDR2 as SNEGSKA (reference sequence). There are 16 residues in the CDR3.

Only a few counts were recorded for this clonotype. This chain joins TRBV29-1 and TRBJ1-5, with a possible D match to TRBD1 (5 bases). This CDR3 has 13 amino acids. Germline V CDR1 and CDR2: SQVTM, ANQGSEA. The CDR3 spells CSHEGTPGQPQHF. The CDR3 DNA sequence: TGCAGTCACGAGGGGACCCCTGGGCAGCCCCAGCATTTT.

V gene TRBV6-5 combines with J gene TRBJ1-2; D remains ambiguous. Trimming removed 3 bases at V and 0 bases at J, with 11 bases between. The CDR3 is made up of 15 amino acids. Germline V lookup: CDR1 MNHEY, CDR2 SVGAGI. This chain's CDR3 is CASSYLQPANYGYTF. The CDR3 DNA reads TGTGCCAGCAGTTATCTACAGCCTGCTAACTATGGCTACACCTTC.

The chain uses TRBV7-3 and TRBJ2-1; no clear D gene. This CDR3 spans 15 amino acids. The germline V gene encodes CDR1 SGHTA and CDR2 FQGTGA. Deletions cut 5 bases from V and 8 bases from J, with 19 bases between. The CDR3 loop is CASSPRGNGRYEQFF. The CDR3 DNA reads as TGTGCCAGCAGCCCAAGAGGCAACGGGCGGTATGAGCAGTTCTTC.

The chain recombines TRBV12-3 or TRBV12-4 with TRBJ1-5; TRBD1 matches 9 bases. V shed 1 base, J shed 1 base, and the junction held 2 bases outside the gene matches. There are 16 residues in the CDR3. CDR3 sequence (DNA): TGTGCCAGCAGTTTAGAGGGGACAGGGAGCAATCAGCCCCAGCATTTT. Its translation: CASSLEGTGSNQPQHF.

The rearrangement links TRBV6-2 or TRBV6-3 to TRBJ2-7, with TRBD2 matching over 8 bases. V was clipped by 0 bases and J by 7 bases; unmatched bases: 14. Germline V gene lookup returns CDR1 MNHEY and CDR2 SVGEGT. CDR3 length: 17 amino acids. This CDR3 is CASSYSKRAGGLGEQYF. In DNA, the CDR3 is TGTGCCAGCAGTTACTCGAAGCGCGCGGGAGGCCTGGGGGAGCAGTACTTC.

This chain joins TRBV13 and TRBJ2-1; D is possibly TRBD1 (6 bases). V was trimmed by 6 bases and J by 4 bases, leaving 10 bases between them. The CDR3 runs to 13 residues. Germline CDR1 reads PRHDT; CDR2 reads FYEKMQ (reference sequence). Here the CDR3 reads CASRPTGYNEQFF. DNA for the CDR3: TGTGCCAGCAGGCCGACAGGTTACAATGAGCAGTTCTTC.

The chain has TRBV5-6 and TRBJ2-1; weak D call: TRBD1 (6 bases). The CDR3 totals 15 residues. Germline V lookup: CDR1 SGHDT, CDR2 YYEEEE. V dropped 4 bases and J dropped 4 bases, with 15 bases sitting between them. DNA for the CDR3: TGTGCCAGCAGCCCCTGGGACAAGCCTTACAATGAGCAGTTCTTC. Its translation is CASSPWDKPYNEQFF.

There are a few counts of this clonotype. The genes are TRBV24-1 and TRBJ2-7; TRBD2 aligns across 13 bases. The CDR3 runs 19 residues. Germline V gene data show CDR1 as KGHDR and CDR2 as SFDVKD. V trimming: 4 bases; J trimming: 2 bases; junction bases outside the gene matches: 13. The CDR3 spells CATSDDAGTSGIHTYEQYF. For the CDR3, the DNA is TGTGCCACCAGTGACGACGCCGGGACTAGCGGGATACACACCTACGAGCAGTACTTC.

The table lists this clonotype with a few counts. This chain uses TRBV28 with TRBJ2-1, with D possibly matching TRBD1 (6 bases). Germline V gene lookup returns CDR1 MDHEN and CDR2 SYDVKM. Trimming took 8 bases from V and 4 from J, leaving 15 bases between them. The CDR3 totals 14 residues. CDR3 protein: CASAPDTGYNEQFF. Written as DNA, the CDR3 is TGTGCCAGCGCTCCAGATACAGGGTACAATGAGCAGTTCTTC. The full variable domain, with the rest looked up from reference TRBV28 and TRBJ2-1, is DVKVTQSSRYLVKRTGEKVFLECVQDMDHENMFWYRQDPGLGLRLIYFSYDVKMKEKGDIPEGYSVSREKKERFSLILESASTNQTSMYLCASAPDTGYNEQFFGPGTRLTVL.

Comments on this clonotype: The junction and the germline gene differ at one end; a read error may be behind it. J is TRBJ1-6 and V is TRBV4-1, with D hard to call. From germline, CDR1 is MGHRA and CDR2 YSYEKL. The CDR3 loop spans 16 amino acids. In DNA, the CDR3 is TGTGCCAGCAGCCAAGAAGGGTCCTCCTATAATTCACCCCTCCACTTT. Its translation is CASSQEGSSYNSPLHF.

This clonotype is a singleton in its sample. The V gene is TRBV30, the J gene TRBJ2-1; 10 bases are a match to TRBD2. This CDR3 contains 15 residues. Germline CDR1 is GTSNPN and CDR2 is SVGIG (reference sequence). V shed 3 bases and J 0 bases; nucleotides not matched to a gene: 2. The CDR3 here is CAWRGLAPSYNEQFF. In nucleotides, the CDR3 is TGTGCCTGGAGGGGACTAGCGCCCTCCTACAATGAGCAGTTCTTC.

This clonotype was counted a few times. V is TRBV4-2 and J is TRBJ2-3; 11 nucleotides line up with TRBD1. Germline loops: CDR1 LGHNA, CDR2 YNFKEQ. V trimming: 0 bases; J trimming: 3 bases; junction bases outside the gene matches: 5. This CDR3 spans 17 amino acids. The CDR3 loop reads CASSQEGTGGGTDTQYF. DNA for the CDR3: TGTGCCAGCAGCCAAGAAGGGACAGGGGGAGGAACAGATACGCAGTATTTT.

A few counts support this clonotype. The V gene is TRBV9, the J gene TRBJ1-4; D is uncertain. The V gene's germline CDR1 is SGDLS and CDR2 YYNGEE. With 2 bases removed from V and 1 base from J, the gap between germline ends came to 15 bases. The length of the CDR3 is 17 residues. The CDR3 here is CASSVDPSGLTNEKLFF. The CDR3, as DNA: TGTGCCAGCAGCGTCGATCCCTCGGGTTTAACTAATGAAAAACTGTTTTTT. Supplemented by reference TRBV9 and TRBJ1-4, the full variable domain reads DSGVTQTPKHLITATGQRVTLRCSPRSGDLSVYWYQQSLDQGLQFLIQYYNGEERAKGNILERFSAQQFPDLHSELNLSSLELGDSALYFCASSVDPSGLTNEKLFFGSGTQLSVL.

V is TRBV12-3 or TRBV12-4 and J is TRBJ1-4, with TRBD1 as a possible D gene (5 bases). The germline V and J ends were trimmed by 0 bases and 7 bases, with 15 bases remaining between them. The length of the CDR3 is 16 residues. CDR3 DNA sequence: TGTGCCAGCAGTTTAGCGCTAAGCAGGGAAGGTGAAAAACTGTTTTTT. Amino acids: CASSLALSREGEKLFF.

The chain has TRBV7-6 and TRBJ1-1, with TRBD1 as a possible D gene (5 bases). Germline V gene lookup returns CDR1 SGHVS and CDR2 FNYEAQ. V lost 2 bases to trimming and J lost 5 bases, with 12 bases between them. There are 14 residues in the CDR3. CDR3 in amino acids: CASSLTSGETEAFF. The CDR3 region has the DNA TGTGCCAGCAGCTTAACATCGGGGGAGACTGAAGCTTTCTTT.

The chain couples TRBV27 to TRBJ2-7, with unresolved D. V shed 2 bases and J shed 0 bases, with 8 bases lying between them. The CDR3 loop spans 14 amino acids. Germline CDR1 MNHEY, CDR2 SMNVEV (reference sequence). The CDR3 sequence: CASSLTVSSYEQYF. In DNA form, the CDR3 reads TGTGCCAGCAGTTTAACCGTTTCCTCCTACGAGCAGTACTTC.

The V and J genes are TRBV15 and TRBJ1-4; D ambiguous. Per the germline V gene, CDR1 is LNHNV and CDR2 is YYDKDF (reference sequence). The germline V and J ends were trimmed by 8 bases and 0 bases, with 7 bases remaining between them. This CDR3 is built from 13 residues. DNA for the CDR3: TGTGCCACCTGGAGCACAACTAATGAAAAACTGTTTTTT. It yields the protein CATWSTTNEKLFF.

The chain couples TRBV24-1 to TRBJ2-1, with D unresolved. The CDR3 totals 12 residues. V was clipped by 2 bases and J by 6 bases, with 4 bases between them. Germline values: CDR1 KGHDR, CDR2 SFDVKD. The CDR3 loop reads CATSDYANEQFF. CDR3 in DNA: TGTGCCACCAGTGATTATGCCAATGAGCAGTTCTTC.

The rearrangement uses TRBV9 and TRBJ2-3, with 9 bases that match TRBD2. V shed 3 bases, J shed 3 bases, and the junction held 5 bases outside the gene matches. Germline CDR1 reads SGDLS; CDR2 reads YYNGEE. This CDR3 contains 15 residues. The CDR3 DNA is TGTGCCAGCAGCGGCTTTAGCGGGAGAACAGATACGCAGTATTTT. Its protein product is CASSGFSGRTDTQYF.

The chain carries TRBV9 and TRBJ1-5; the match to TRBD1 covers 9 bases. Germline V gene lookup returns CDR1 SGDLS and CDR2 YYNGEE. CDR3 size: 15 residues. After removal of 3 bases from V and 2 bases from J, the junction contained 3 bases not matched to a gene. The DNA of the CDR3 is TGTGCCAGCAGCGGGGGACAGGGTGGCAATCAGCCCCAGCATTTT. Its translation is CASSGGQGGNQPQHF.

This clonotype was seen just once. The chain employs TRBV28 and TRBJ1-1; D is perhaps TRBD1 (5 bases). With 6 bases removed from V and 6 bases from J, the gap between germline ends came to 17 bases. Germline CDR1 is MDHEN and CDR2 is SYDVKM. CDR3 length: 14 amino acids. This chain's CDR3 is CASRYVTVSAEAFF. CDR3 nucleotides: TGTGCCAGCAGATACGTGACAGTGAGTGCTGAAGCTTTCTTT.

This rearrangement joins TRBV12-3 or TRBV12-4 to TRBJ2-1; D perhaps matches TRBD1 (5 bases). Trimming left V 1 base short and J 0 bases short, with 10 bases between. The CDR3 is made up of 16 amino acids. Here the CDR3 reads CASSLGHRSSYNEQFF. DNA for the CDR3: TGTGCCAGCAGTTTAGGACACAGGTCCTCCTACAATGAGCAGTTCTTC.

The chain is built from TRBV20-1 and TRBJ1-5, with D possibly matching TRBD1 (5 bases). This CDR3 has 19 residues. The germline V and J ends were trimmed by 0 bases and 0 bases, with 21 bases remaining between them. Germline V gene data show CDR1 as DFQATT and CDR2 as SNEGSKA (reference sequence). The CDR3 region is CSAREGSGGTGYSNQPQHF. The CDR3 nucleotides are TGCAGTGCTAGAGAAGGTTCTGGGGGGACGGGGTATAGCAATCAGCCCCAGCATTTT.

This clonotype was seen a handful of times. The V call is TRBV28, the J call TRBJ2-7; D unclear. Per the germline V gene, CDR1 is MDHEN and CDR2 is SYDVKM. Between the trimmed V and J ends, which lost 1 base and 7 bases, there was a span of 5 bases. The CDR3 spans 11 residues. The CDR3: CASSLLGEQYF. The DNA of the CDR3 is TGTGCCAGCAGTTTATTAGGTGAGCAGTACTTC.

The chain uses TRBV10-3 and TRBJ1-1, with TRBD1 matching over 7 bases. Germline CDR1 is ENHRY and CDR2 is SYGVKD. There are 13 residues in the CDR3. V dropped 9 bases and J dropped 0; count of bases not matched to a gene: 4. The CDR3: CAIGQVMNTEAFF. CDR3 nucleotides: TGTGCCATTGGACAGGTCATGAACACTGAAGCTTTCTTT.

This rearrangement joins TRBV24-1 to TRBJ1-1; TRBD1 might be the D (5 bases). This CDR3 is 15 amino acids long. The ends were cut back, 1 base at V and 4 bases at J, with 12 bases in the middle. Germline V gene lookup returns CDR1 KGHDR and CDR2 SFDVKD. The CDR3 nucleotides read TGTGCCACCAGTGATTTCGGCAGGGCGGGCACTGAAGCTTTCTTT. Its protein product is CATSDFGRAGTEAFF.

This clonotype has only a few counts. This chain connects TRBV12-3 or TRBV12-4 to TRBJ1-1; D may be TRBD1 (5 bases). There are 14 residues in the CDR3. The V end lost 6 bases, the J end lost 6 bases, and 17 bases lay between the germline ends. The CDR3 here is CASSPGLPPAEAFF. CDR3 DNA: TGTGCCAGCAGCCCGGGACTCCCGCCGGCTGAAGCTTTCTTT.

The chain uses TRBV6-5 and TRBJ2-1; 7 bases are a match to TRBD1. The CDR3 covers 13 residues. The V gene end was trimmed by 0 bases and the J gene end by 7 bases; junction bases not matched to a gene: 0. CDR1 and CDR2 from the germline V gene are MNHEY and SVGAGI. CDR3 sequence (DNA): TGTGCCAGCAGTTACTCACAGGGGAATGAGCAGTTCTTC. Residues: CASSYSQGNEQFF.

V is TRBV5-1 and J is TRBJ1-5; a weak D match, TRBD1 (6 bases). The CDR3 totals 15 residues. Germline loops: CDR1 SGHRS, CDR2 YFSETQ. V dropped 0 bases and J dropped 2 bases, with 9 bases sitting between them. CDR3 sequence: CASSLDPGGNQPQHF. The CDR3 DNA reads as TGCGCCAGCAGCTTGGATCCAGGGGGCAATCAGCCCCAGCATTTT.